This is a list of T cell receptor beta chains from one sample in a study of OX40 agonist ivuxolimab in advanced cancers. Data came from immunoSEQ multiplex PCR; TCRdb stores just in-frame clones and leaves some out. The sample yields over 95,000 clones, about 96% seen once. The specimen was CD4+ or CD8+ T cells sorted from blood, collected in a trial of the OX40 agonist ivuxolimab. The receptors derive from an adult with an advanced solid tumor such as melanoma, head and neck, liver or kidney cancer. The CDR3 runs from the conserved cysteine through the conserved F or W. Each record gives: clone size, J gene, D gene, V gene, CDR3 DNA, CDR3 protein. The D gene is left open where the match is weak. Where a row states a size, it is once, few, many or the class of an expanded clone; other rows omit it.

>.|TRBJ1-2|.|TRBV28
TGTGCCAGCAGTTTAGGGGCCGTGGGCTATGGCTACACCTTC
CASSLGAVGYGYTF
>.|TRBJ1-3|.|TRBV6-5
TGTGCCAGCAGTTACAGGGGGGGAAACACCATATATTTT
CASSYRGGNTIYF
>.|TRBJ1-2|.|TRBV28
TGTGCCAGCAGTTTCACTGGGGGTGGGTTTGATGGCTACACCTTC
CASSFTGGGFDGYTF
>.|TRBJ2-1|TRBD2|TRBV28
TGTGCCAGCAGTCTCCCGGGACTAGCGGGGGGAGGGAGCAATGAGCAGTTCTTC
CASSLPGLAGGGSNEQFF
>.|TRBJ2-7|.|TRBV7-2
TGTGCCAGCAGCGCGATTCTGGGGTACGAGCAGTACTTC
CASSAILGYEQYF
>.|TRBJ2-3|.|TRBV7-9
TGTGCCAGCAGCTTAGTTCGGGGCAACACAGATACGCAGTATTTT
CASSLVRGNTDTQYF
>.|TRBJ2-7|.|TRBV27
TGTGCCAGCAGGCTCTCCGGGTCTACCTACGAGCAGTACTTC
CASRLSGSTYEQYF
>.|TRBJ2-1|.|TRBV27
TGTGCCAGCAGTTTATCCGGGGTACCCTTCAATGAGCAGTTCTTC
CASSLSGVPFNEQFF
>.|TRBJ1-3|.|TRBV7-2
TGTGCCAGCAGCTTAGCGCGGGAGAGCTCTGGAAACACCATATATTTT
CASSLARESSGNTIYF
>.|TRBJ1-1|.|TRBV5-4
TGTGCCAGCATCACTCAGGGGTTGGACACTGAAGCTTTCTTT
CASITQGLDTEAFF
>.|TRBJ2-2|.|TRBV5-1
TGCGCCAGCAGCCCTGACAGGACTATCCTAACGAACACCGGGGAGCTGTTTTTT
CASSPDRTILTNTGELFF
>once|TRBJ1-5|TRBD1|TRBV4-1
TGCGCCAGCAGCCAAGCCACAGGGGCGAGCAATCAGCCCCAGCATTTT
CASSQATGASNQPQHF
>once|TRBJ1-3|.|TRBV2
TGTGCCAGCAGTGAACTGGCGGGAAACACCATATATTTT
CASSELAGNTIYF
>.|TRBJ1-1|.|TRBV27
TGTGCCAGCAGTTTTACGGGACCTAAAGAAGCTTTCTTT
CASSFTGPKEAFF
>.|TRBJ2-7|TRBD1|TRBV5-1
TGCGCCAGCAGCTGGGGACAGGGAGTCTACGAGCAGTACTTC
CASSWGQGVYEQYF
>.|TRBJ2-3|.|TRBV11-3
TGTGCCAGCAGCTGGCTAGTTCAAGGCACAGATACGCAGTATTTT
CASSWLVQGTDTQYF
>.|TRBJ2-5|.|TRBV7-3
TGTGCCAGCAGCTTAACGGGAGTGGCGACCCAGTACTTC
CASSLTGVATQYF
>.|TRBJ2-3|.|TRBV5-6
TGTGCCAGCAGCTTGGTCTCTTTAGCAGTCCACACAGATACGCAGTATTTT
CASSLVSLAVHTDTQYF
>.|TRBJ2-7|.|TRBV19
TGTGCCAGTAGCCCGAAGCAGGTCCCCTACGAGCAGTACTTC
CASSPKQVPYEQYF
>.|TRBJ2-7|TRBD2|TRBV7-3
TGTGCCAGCAGCTTAATGGCTAGCGGGGGCAACGAGCAGTACTTC
CASSLMASGGNEQYF
>.|TRBJ2-6|.|TRBV7-9
TGTGCCAGCAGCCCAATCATGGGGGCCAACGTCCTGACTTTC
CASSPIMGANVLTF
>.|TRBJ2-7|.|TRBV28
TGTGCCAGCAGTGGAGACACCTACGAGCAGTACTTC
CASSGDTYEQYF
>.|TRBJ2-1|.|TRBV4-1
TGCGCCAGCAGCCAAGATAAGTTCGAAGAGCAGTTCTTC
CASSQDKFEEQFF
>.|TRBJ2-7|TRBD2|TRBV7-2
TGTGCCAGCAGCTTAGGACCGGGGGGGTACGAGCAGTACTTC
CASSLGPGGYEQYF
>.|TRBJ2-2|TRBD2|TRBV29-1
TGCAGCGTGGTAAGCGGGGGGCCGAACACCGGGGAGCTGTTTTTT
CSVVSGGPNTGELFF
>.|TRBJ2-1|TRBD2|TRBV27
TGTGCCAGTACGGGAGGCCCTAGCTCCTACAATGAGCAGTTCTTC
CASTGGPSSYNEQFF
>.|TRBJ1-1|TRBD1|TRBV6-5
TGTGCCAGCAATCGACAGGGGGGAGTCACTGAAGCTTTCTTT
CASNRQGGVTEAFF
>.|TRBJ1-5|.|TRBV27
TGTGCCAGCAGTTTATCGAAAGGGGCAGGTCAGCCCCAGCATTTT
CASSLSKGAGQPQHF
>once|TRBJ2-6|.|TRBV30
TGTGCCTGGGGCCGAGTCTCTGGGGCCAACGTCCTGACTTTC
CAWGRVSGANVLTF
>.|TRBJ2-1|TRBD1|TRBV6-5
TGTGCCAGCAGTTACGAAGGGACAGGGCTCGATGAGCAGTTCTTC
CASSYEGTGLDEQFF
>.|TRBJ2-3|.|TRBV27
TGTGCCAGCAGTTTATCGTTGGCTACCTACACAGATACGCAGTATTTT
CASSLSLATYTDTQYF
>.|TRBJ2-2|TRBD1|TRBV19
TGTGCCAGTAGTTGGTCAGGGGGAAACACCGGGGAGCTGTTTTTT
CASSWSGGNTGELFF
>.|TRBJ2-2|TRBD2|TRBV11-2
TGTGCCAGCAGCTCCCTAGCGGGGGGGCCGGACGGGGAGCTGTTTTTT
CASSSLAGGPDGELFF
>.|TRBJ2-1|TRBD2|TRBV27
TGTGCCAGCAGTTTATCGTTAGCGGGAAGTAATGAGCAGTTCTTC
CASSLSLAGSNEQFF